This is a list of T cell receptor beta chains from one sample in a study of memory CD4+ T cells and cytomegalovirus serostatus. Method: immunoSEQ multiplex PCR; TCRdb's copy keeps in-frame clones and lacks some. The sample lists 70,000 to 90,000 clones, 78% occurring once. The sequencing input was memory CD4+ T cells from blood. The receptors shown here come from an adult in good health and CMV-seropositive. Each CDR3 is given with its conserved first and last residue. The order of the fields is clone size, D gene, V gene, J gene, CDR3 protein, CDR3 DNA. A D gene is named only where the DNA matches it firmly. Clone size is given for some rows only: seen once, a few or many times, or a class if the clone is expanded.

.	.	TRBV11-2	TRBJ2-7	CASSRLGSILYEQYF	TGTGCCAGCAGCCGACTGGGATCGATCCTCTACGAGCAGTACTTC
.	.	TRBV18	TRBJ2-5	CASSPEGYETQYF	TGTGCCAGCTCACCAGAGGGTTATGAGACCCAGTACTTC
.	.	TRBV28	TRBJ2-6	CASSSVGGANVLTF	TGTGCCAGCAGTTCGGTGGGGGGGGCCAACGTCCTGACTTTC
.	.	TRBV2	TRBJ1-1	CASTAAQAGRAEAFF	TGTGCCAGCACCGCAGCACAGGCGGGGAGGGCTGAAGCTTTCTTT
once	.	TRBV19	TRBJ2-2	CASHLNPNTGELFF	TGTGCCAGTCACTTGAACCCGAACACCGGGGAGCTGTTTTTT
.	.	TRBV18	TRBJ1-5	CASSPIRNQPQHF	TGTGCCAGCTCACCAATCCGTAATCAGCCCCAGCATTTT
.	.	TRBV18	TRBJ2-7	CASSPSRGGYEQYF	TGTGCCAGCTCTCCTTCCAGGGGGGGCTACGAGCAGTACTTC
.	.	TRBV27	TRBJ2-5	CASSFKDWETQYF	TGTGCCAGCAGTTTTAAGGACTGGGAGACCCAGTACTTC
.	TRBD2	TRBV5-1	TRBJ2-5	CASSSRLAGQETQYF	TGCGCCAGCAGCTCTAGACTAGCGGGACAAGAGACCCAGTACTTC
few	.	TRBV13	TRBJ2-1	CASSLGTGLNNEQFF	TGTGCCAGCAGCTTAGGGACGGGGCTCAACAATGAGCAGTTCTTC
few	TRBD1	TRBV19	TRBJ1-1	CASSKDRDAEAFF	TGTGCCAGTAGTAAGGACAGGGATGCTGAAGCTTTCTTT
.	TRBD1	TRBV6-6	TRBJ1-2	CASRTDRVQGYTF	TGTGCCAGCAGGACCGACAGGGTGCAAGGCTACACCTTC
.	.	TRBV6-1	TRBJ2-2	CAIESILAGELFF	TGTGCCATTGAATCTATTCTGGCCGGGGAGCTGTTTTTT
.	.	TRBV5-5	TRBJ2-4	CASSLTVGDLAKNIQYF	TGTGCCAGCAGCTTGACGGTGGGGGACCTAGCCAAAAACATTCAGTACTTC
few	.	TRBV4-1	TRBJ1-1	CASSQGGGRGSTEAFF	TGCGCCAGCAGCCAAGGGGGGGGTCGGGGATCCACTGAAGCTTTCTTT
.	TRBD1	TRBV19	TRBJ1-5	CASSRTGIGNQPQHF	TGTGCCAGTAGTAGGACAGGGATTGGGAATCAGCCCCAGCATTTT
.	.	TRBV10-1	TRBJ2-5	CATSPEAAYGTQYF	TGCGCCACCAGTCCTGAAGCGGCCTACGGGACCCAGTACTTC
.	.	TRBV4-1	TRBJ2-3	CASSQGVSQTDTQYF	TGCGCCAGCAGCCAAGGGGTTAGTCAAACAGATACGCAGTATTTT
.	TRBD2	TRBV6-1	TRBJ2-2	CASNPGLGAGRVFF	TGTGCCAGCAACCCCGGCCTTGGGGCAGGGAGGGTGTTTTTT
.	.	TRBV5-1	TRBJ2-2	CASIKAANTGELFF	TGCGCCAGCATAAAGGCTGCCAACACCGGGGAGCTGTTTTTT
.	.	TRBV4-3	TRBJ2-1	CASSQGFRDRAWNYNEQFF	TGCGCCAGCAGCCAAGGATTTAGAGATAGGGCGTGGAATTACAATGAGCAGTTCTTC
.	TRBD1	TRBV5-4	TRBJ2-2	CASSLFRGGGNTGELFF	TGTGCCAGCAGCTTGTTCCGAGGGGGCGGTAATACCGGGGAGCTGTTTTTT
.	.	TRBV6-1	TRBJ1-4	CASRERGDATNEKLFF	TGTGCCAGCAGGGAACGAGGCGACGCAACTAATGAAAAACTGTTTTTT
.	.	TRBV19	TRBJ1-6	CASSIFRQGASPLHF	TGTGCCAGTAGTATCTTCCGGCAGGGAGCCTCACCCCTCCACTTT
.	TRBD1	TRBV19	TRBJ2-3	CASSINRGRTDTQYF	TGTGCCAGTAGTATAAACAGGGGGCGCACAGATACGCAGTATTTT
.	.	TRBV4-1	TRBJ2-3	CASSQANTRGTDTQYF	TGCGCCAGCAGCCAAGCGAACACCAGGGGCACAGATACGCAGTATTTT
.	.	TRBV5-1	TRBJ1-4	CASSSGDRTLKKLFF	TGCGCCAGCAGCTCCGGCGACAGGACTTTAAAGAAACTGTTTTTT
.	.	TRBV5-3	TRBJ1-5	CARSLGPTRDSDNQPQHF	TGTGCCAGAAGCTTGGGACCGACGCGGGACTCAGACAATCAGCCCCAGCATTTT
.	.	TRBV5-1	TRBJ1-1	CASSLGNGETEAFF	TGCGCCAGCAGCTTGGGAAACGGAGAGACTGAAGCTTTCTTT
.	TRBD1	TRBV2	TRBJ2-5	CASSADRAEETQYF	TGTGCCAGCAGTGCCGACAGGGCGGAAGAGACCCAGTACTTC
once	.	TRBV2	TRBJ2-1	CAGGGDYNEQFF	TGTGCCGGAGGGGGGGATTACAATGAGCAGTTCTTC
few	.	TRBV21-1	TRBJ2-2	CASSIQGAFLTGELFF	TGTGCCAGCAGCATACAGGGGGCTTTCCTCACCGGGGAGCTGTTTTTT
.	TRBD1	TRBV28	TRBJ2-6	CASSLGPSLGRDSSGANVLTF	TGTGCCAGCAGTTTAGGCCCCAGTCTAGGCAGGGACAGCTCTGGGGCCAACGTCCTGACTTTC
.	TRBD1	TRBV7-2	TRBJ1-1	CASRPIGGAEAFF	TGTGCCAGCAGACCCATAGGGGGCGCTGAAGCTTTCTTT
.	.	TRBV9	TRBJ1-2	CASSVATGANYGYTF	TGTGCCAGCAGCGTAGCTACAGGAGCTAACTATGGCTACACCTTC
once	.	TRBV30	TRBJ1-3	CASDHGGGLSGNTIYF	TGTGCCTCCGATCACGGGGGCGGTCTCTCTGGAAACACCATATATTTT
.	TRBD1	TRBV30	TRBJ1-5	CAWSRGTGGAMGNQPQHF	TGTGCCTGGAGTAGGGGGACAGGGGGCGCGATGGGCAATCAGCCCCAGCATTTT
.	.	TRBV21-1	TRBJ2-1	CASSKSSGRVLNEQFF	TGTGCCAGCAGCAAATCGAGCGGGAGGGTCCTGAATGAGCAGTTCTTC
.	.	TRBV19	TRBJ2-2	CASSGRHYTGELFF	TGTGCCAGTAGTGGTCGTCATTACACCGGGGAGCTGTTTTTT
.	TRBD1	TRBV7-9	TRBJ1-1	CASSWYTGTGGTEAFF	TGTGCCAGCAGCTGGTACACCGGGACAGGGGGCACTGAAGCTTTCTTT
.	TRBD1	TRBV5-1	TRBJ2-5	CASSPLTGRGQETQYF	TGCGCCAGCAGCCCATTGACAGGGCGAGGTCAAGAGACCCAGTACTTC
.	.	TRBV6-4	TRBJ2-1	CASSSIAGSSEQFF	TGTGCCAGCAGTTCCATCGCTGGGAGTAGCGAGCAGTTCTTC
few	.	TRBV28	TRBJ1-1	CASSSPLRSEAFF	TGTGCCAGCAGTTCCCCCCTCAGGTCTGAAGCTTTCTTT
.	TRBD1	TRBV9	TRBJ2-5	CASSVAGTGPPGETQYF	TGTGCCAGCAGCGTAGCCGGGACAGGCCCTCCGGGAGAGACCCAGTACTTC
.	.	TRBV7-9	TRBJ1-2	CASSQGGLQRGYGYTF	TGTGCCAGCAGCCAAGGGGGGCTTCAGCGCGGCTATGGCTACACCTTC
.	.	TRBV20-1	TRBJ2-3	CSADLDTQYF	TGCAGTGCGGACTTAGATACGCAGTATTTT
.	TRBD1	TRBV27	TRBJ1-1	CASKKIDRETEAFF	TGTGCCAGCAAAAAAATAGACAGGGAGACTGAAGCTTTCTTT
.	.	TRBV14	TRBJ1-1	CASSQDLTATEAFF	TGTGCCAGCAGCCAAGATCTAACGGCCACTGAAGCTTTCTTT
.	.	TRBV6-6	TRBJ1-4	CASRPQGGNEKLFF	TGTGCCAGCAGACCCCAGGGAGGAAATGAAAAACTGTTTTTT
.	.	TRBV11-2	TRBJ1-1	CASSSRVGTEAFF	TGTGCCAGCAGTTCTAGGGTCGGCACTGAAGCTTTCTTT